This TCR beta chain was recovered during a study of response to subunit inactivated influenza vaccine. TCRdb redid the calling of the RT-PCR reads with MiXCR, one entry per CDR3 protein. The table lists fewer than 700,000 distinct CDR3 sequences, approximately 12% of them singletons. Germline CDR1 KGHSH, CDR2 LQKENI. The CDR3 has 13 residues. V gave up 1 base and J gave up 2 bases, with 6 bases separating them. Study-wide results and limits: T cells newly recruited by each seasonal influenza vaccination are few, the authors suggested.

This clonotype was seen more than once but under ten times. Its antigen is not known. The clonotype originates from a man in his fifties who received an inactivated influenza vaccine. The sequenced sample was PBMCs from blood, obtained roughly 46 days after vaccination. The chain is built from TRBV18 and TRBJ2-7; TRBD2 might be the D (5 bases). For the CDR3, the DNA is TGTGCCAGCTCACCACAGGAGGCCTACGAGCAGTACTTC. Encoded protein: CASSPQEAYEQYF. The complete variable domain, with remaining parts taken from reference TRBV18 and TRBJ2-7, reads NAGVMQNPRHLVRRRGQEARLRCSPMKGHSHVYWYRQLPEEGLKFMVYLQKENIIDESGMPKERFSAEFPKEGPSILRIQQVVRGDSAAYFCASSPQEAYEQYFGPGTRLTVT.